The 32 T cell receptor beta chains reported below all come from one sample, sequenced in a study of T-cell reconstitution after alpha-beta-depleted transplantation in children. Unique molecular identifiers were used in preparing the TCRbeta library. TCRdb independently ran MiXCR on the PCR reads; one entry per CDR3 protein. The table lists nearly 550,000 distinct CDR3 sequences, roughly 18% of them singletons. The input for sequencing was PBMCs from the stem cell graft donor, taken from the stem cell graft. These receptors were taken from a human donor who donated a stem cell graft to a child with acute lymphoblastic leukemia.

The chain has TRBV30 and TRBJ1-2; 8 bases are shared with TRBD1. J lost 2 bases, V lost 4 bases, and 9 bases had no gene match. Per germline, CDR1 GTSNPN and CDR2 SVGIG (reference sequence). The CDR3 is made up of 15 amino acids. The CDR3 is CAWNLDRARNYGYTF. CDR3 nucleotide sequence: TGTGCCTGGAATCTGGACAGGGCGCGAAACTATGGCTACACCTTC.

This clonotype has only a few counts. This chain links TRBV12-3 or TRBV12-4 with TRBJ2-2; D is ambiguous. CDR3 length equals 14 residues. V was clipped by 6 bases and J by 2 bases, with 10 bases between them. This CDR3 reads CASSHRGNTGELFF. CDR3 nucleotide sequence: TGTGCCAGCAGCCACCGAGGTAACACCGGGGAGCTGTTTTTT.

This chain links TRBV15 with TRBJ1-5, with D unclear. This CDR3 comprises 18 residues. The V gene's germline CDR1 is LNHNV and CDR2 YYDKDF (reference sequence). V gave up 0 bases and J gave up 0 bases, with 15 bases separating them. The CDR3 nucleotides are TGTGCCACCAGCAGAGATTTACCGCTCCCCTATAGCAATCAGCCCCAGCATTTT. This encodes CATSRDLPLPYSNQPQHF.

With respect to this clonotype: This likely comes from a read error, as the CDR3 has no conserved phenylalanine or tryptophan at its end. CDR3 in DNA: TGCGCCAGCAGCCAAGACCCCGTCGAGGCAGGCTCCTACGAGCAGTACCTC. This encodes CASSQDPVEAGSYEQYL. V gene TRBV4-1 combines with J gene TRBJ2-7; D gene unclear. The CDR3 is 17 amino acids. Germline loops: CDR1 MGHRA, CDR2 YSYEKL. Trimming stripped 0 bases from V and 0 bases from J, with 15 bases between.

The rearrangement joins TRBV12-3 or TRBV12-4 to TRBJ2-7, with 9 bases identical to TRBD2. V lost 2 bases and J lost 0; bases outside the gene matches: 23. The CDR3 contains 22 residues. In DNA, the CDR3 is TGTGCCAGCAGTTTAACCGGTAAAGTACTAGCGGGCGGTGGAAGGATCTCCTACGAGCAGTACTTC. Protein sequence: CASSLTGKVLAGGGRISYEQYF.

The chain uses TRBV29-1 and TRBJ1-2; D call uncertain. The CDR3 spans 11 residues. Germline values: CDR1 SQVTM, CDR2 ANQGSEA. Deletions cut 5 bases from V and 1 base from J, with 5 bases between. CDR3: CSVLDNYGYTF. The CDR3 DNA reads as TGCAGCGTTTTGGATAACTATGGCTACACCTTC.

This clonotype was seen only a few times. The V call is TRBV5-6, the J call TRBJ2-5; TRBD2 might be the D (5 bases). CDR3 length: 13 residues. With 6 bases removed from V and 5 bases from J, the gap between germline ends came to 14 bases. Per germline, CDR1 SGHDT and CDR2 YYEEEE. The CDR3 sequence is CASTSFSGETQYF. For the CDR3, the DNA is TGTGCCAGCACCAGTTTTTCGGGGGAGACCCAGTACTTC.

The gene calls are TRBV4-2 and TRBJ1-2, with D perhaps TRBD1 (6 bases). There are 15 residues in the CDR3. Between the trimmed V and J ends, which lost 2 bases and 1 base, there was a span of 11 bases. CDR1 and CDR2 (germline): LGHNA, YNFKEQ. Here the CDR3 reads CASSQSTGLNYGYTF. The CDR3 DNA follows: TGTGCCAGCAGCCAATCTACAGGGCTTAACTATGGCTACACCTTC.

This clonotype has only a few counts. This chain uses TRBV7-3 with TRBJ2-1; D remains ambiguous. The germline gives CDR1 SGHTA, CDR2 FQGTGA. V gave up 5 bases and J gave up 2 bases, with 16 bases separating them. The CDR3 spans 16 residues. Here the CDR3 reads CASSPSTVSPYNEQFF. In nucleotides, the CDR3 is TGTGCCAGCAGCCCCTCGACCGTATCCCCCTACAATGAGCAGTTCTTC.

V gene TRBV20-1 combines with J gene TRBJ2-5; D gene ambiguous. Deletions cut 3 bases from V and 5 bases from J, with 10 bases between. There are 12 residues in the CDR3. CDR1 DFQATT and CDR2 SNEGSKA come from the germline V gene (reference sequence). CDR3 protein: CSASRSHETQYF. The CDR3 bases are TGCAGTGCTAGCCGCAGCCACGAGACCCAGTACTTC.

This clonotype has just a few counts. At one of its ends the junction is not consistent with the germline gene, which may arise from a read error. The chain couples TRBV29-1 to TRBJ2-4, with D perhaps TRBD1 (6 bases). This CDR3 is built from 13 residues. The germline gives CDR1 SQVTM, CDR2 ANQGSEA. The CDR3 region is CSVGQSLLNIQYF. DNA of the CDR3: TGCAGTGTTGGACAGAGCCTTCTAAACATTCAGTACTTC. Using reference TRBV29-1 and TRBJ2-4 for the parts outside the CDR3, the full variable domain is SAVISQKPSRDICQRGTSLTIQCQVDSQVTMMFWYRQQPGQSLTLIATANQGSEATYESGFVIDKFPISRPNLTFSTLTVSNMSPEDSSIYLCSVGQSLLNIQYFGAGTRLSVL.

This clonotype has at least ten counts. The chain recombines TRBV7-8 with TRBJ2-7; 7 bases align to TRBD1. The junction had 10 bases not matched to a gene; V was cut back by 5 bases and J by 0 bases. Germline lookup yields CDR1 SGHVS and CDR2 FQNEAQ. The CDR3 has 16 amino acids. Written as DNA, the CDR3 is TGTGCCAGCAGCGAGACAGGGTTTACCGGCTCCTACGAGCAGTACTTC. It translates to CASSETGFTGSYEQYF.

V is TRBV7-9 and J is TRBJ2-1; D gene ambiguous. This CDR3 comprises 14 residues. Trimming cost V 1 base and J 9 bases, with 13 bases left between them. CDR1 SEHNR and CDR2 FQNEAQ come from the germline V gene (reference sequence). CDR3 coding DNA: TGTGCCAGCAGCTTAGTGGGCCATCTCGCTGAGCAGTTCTTC. Amino acid sequence: CASSLVGHLAEQFF.

This clonotype occurred a few times. This chain connects TRBV7-9 to TRBJ2-5, with 9 bases aligning to TRBD1. The CDR3 loop spans 14 amino acids. V gave up 5 bases and J gave up 4 bases; unmatched junction bases: 5. From germline, CDR1 is SEHNR and CDR2 FQNEAQ (reference sequence). Here the CDR3 DNA reads TGTGCCAGCAGCCCAGGGACAGGGCGAGAGACCCAGTACTTC. Translated, it gives CASSPGTGRETQYF.

J is TRBJ2-7 and V is TRBV7-9; no firm D call. V lost 2 bases and J 8 bases, leaving 13 bases between the germline ends. The CDR3 spans 13 residues. Germline V gene lookup returns CDR1 SEHNR and CDR2 FQNEAQ (reference sequence). For the CDR3, the DNA is TGTGCCAGCAGCTTAACATATGGTGAGAAGCAGTACTTC. Encoded protein: CASSLTYGEKQYF.

This chain connects TRBV11-2 to TRBJ2-1, with D hard to call. The CDR3 loop spans 15 amino acids. Germline V gene data show CDR1 as SGHAT and CDR2 as FQNNGV. V lost 4 bases, J lost 2 bases, and 12 bases lay in between. CDR3 sequence: CASSSIISPYNEQFF. The CDR3 bases are TGTGCCAGCAGCTCCATAATCTCTCCCTACAATGAGCAGTTCTTC.

This clonotype was observed a few times. DNA of the CDR3: TGTGCCAGCTCACCACCCTCGGCCTACGAGCAGTACTTC. Translated: CASSPPSAYEQYF. The V and J genes are TRBV18 and TRBJ2-7, with D uncertain. Germline CDR1 is KGHSH and CDR2 is LQKENI. The V end lost 0 bases, the J end lost 2 bases, and 5 bases lay between the germline ends. The CDR3 spans 13 residues.

This clonotype was recorded a few times. This chain joins TRBV10-3 and TRBJ1-1, with 7 bases matching TRBD1. After removal of 2 bases from V and 5 bases from J, the junction contained 5 bases not matched to a gene. CDR1 and CDR2 from the germline V gene are ENHRY and SYGVKD. This CDR3 is built from 14 residues. The CDR3 coding sequence is TGTGCCATCAGTGAGGAGGGGGCGCGAACTGAAGCTTTCTTT. Its translation: CAISEEGARTEAFF.

This clonotype showed up just a few times. The rearrangement links TRBV7-6 to TRBJ2-5; D is undetermined. The V gene's germline CDR1 is SGHVS and CDR2 FNYEAQ. V lost 4 bases, J lost 5 bases, and 29 bases lay in between. CDR3 length equals 19 residues. CDR3 region: CASSSTSDPDPVSTETQYF. The CDR3 bases are TGTGCCAGCAGCTCTACTTCTGACCCCGACCCCGTTTCAACTGAGACCCAGTACTTC. Full variable domain (missing parts from reference TRBV7-6 and TRBJ2-5): GAGVSQSPRYKVTKRGQDVALRCDPISGHVSLYWYRQALGQGPEFLTYFNYEAQQDKSGLPNDRFSAERPEGSISTLTIQRTEQRDSAMYRCASSSTSDPDPVSTETQYFGPGTRLLVL.

This chain connects TRBV6-2 or TRBV6-3 to TRBJ2-3, with 13 bases lining up with TRBD2. The trim removed 6 bases at V and 6 bases at J, leaving 6 bases unmatched. The CDR3 runs to 15 residues. In germline, CDR1 is MNHEY, CDR2 SVGEGT. The CDR3 loop reads CASRLAGGAEDTQYF. Written as DNA, the CDR3 is TGTGCCAGCAGACTAGCGGGAGGGGCTGAGGATACGCAGTATTTT.

This clonotype was observed a handful of times. The chain couples TRBV12-3 or TRBV12-4 to TRBJ1-1; D unclear. The CDR3 consists of 14 residues. V was shortened by 1 base and J by 0 bases, with 6 bases between the two germline ends. CDR3 nucleotide sequence: TGTGCCAGCAGTTTAGGGACCATGAACACTGAAGCTTTCTTT. Its protein product is CASSLGTMNTEAFF.

Only a few counts were recorded for this clonotype. The rearrangement links TRBV11-1 to TRBJ2-3; 8 positions agree with TRBD1. The CDR3 is 18 amino acids. Unmatched junction bases numbered 13, after V lost 5 bases and J lost 0 bases. CDR1 and CDR2 from the germline V gene are SGHAT and FQDESV (reference sequence). Written as DNA, the CDR3 is TGTGCCAGCAGCGTTCGGCCCGAGGACAGGGATAGCACAGATACGCAGTATTTT. It yields the protein CASSVRPEDRDSTDTQYF.

This chain links TRBV9 with TRBJ2-1, with unresolved D. Trimming left V 0 bases short and J 3 bases short, with 19 bases between. CDR1 SGDLS and CDR2 YYNGEE come from the germline V gene. This CDR3 is 18 amino acids long. CDR3: CASSVGNVYSIIYNEQFF. CDR3 in DNA: TGTGCCAGCAGCGTAGGTAACGTGTATAGTATCATCTACAATGAGCAGTTCTTC.

The chain joins TRBV7-2 to TRBJ1-2; the D is unclear. This CDR3 contains 14 residues. V was cut by 5 bases and J by 5 bases, with 15 bases left in between. Germline-derived CDR1 and CDR2 are SGHTA and FQGNSA. CDR3 bases: TGTGCCAGCAGCGCTCGGGGTCTGGGGTATGGCTACACCTTC. Encoded protein: CASSARGLGYGYTF. The full variable domain, in which reference TRBV7-2 and TRBJ1-2 provide the parts outside the CDR3, is GAGVSQSPSNKVTEKGKDVELRCDPISGHTALYWYRQSLGQGLEFLIYFQGNSAPDKSGLPSDRFSAERTGGSVSTLTIQRTQQEDSAVYLCASSARGLGYGYTFGSGTRLTVV.

This rearrangement joins TRBV11-2 to TRBJ2-3; 10 positions agree with TRBD2. The CDR3 runs to 17 residues. Germline lookup yields CDR1 SGHAT and CDR2 FQNNGV. Trimming took 2 bases from V and 0 from J; bases not matched to a gene: 5. The CDR3 coding sequence is TGTGCCAGCAGCTTACGATTGACTAGCGGGAGCACAGATACGCAGTATTTT. Its translation: CASSLRLTSGSTDTQYF.

This clonotype was detected only a few times. V and J are TRBV5-1 and TRBJ1-1; D gene uncertain. V lost 4 bases to trimming and J lost 1 base, with 11 bases between them. The CDR3 runs 14 residues. Germline values: CDR1 SGHRS, CDR2 YFSETQ. The CDR3, as DNA: TGCGCCAGCAGCGCCCACATCGCGAACACTGAAGCTTTCTTT. This codes for CASSAHIANTEAFF.

The rearrangement links TRBV29-1 to TRBJ1-2; TRBD1 agrees at 7 bases. Germline trimming cut 1 base from V and 5 bases from J; bases unmatched to any gene: 4. The CDR3 runs 13 residues. CDR1 and CDR2 (germline): SQVTM, ANQGSEA. This CDR3 is CSVEGDSDYGYTF. The CDR3 nucleotides are TGCAGCGTTGAAGGGGACAGCGATTATGGCTACACCTTC. Supplemented by reference TRBV29-1 and TRBJ1-2, the full variable domain reads SAVISQKPSRDICQRGTSLTIQCQVDSQVTMMFWYRQQPGQSLTLIATANQGSEATYESGFVIDKFPISRPNLTFSTLTVSNMSPEDSSIYLCSVEGDSDYGYTFGSGTRLTVV.

This clonotype showed up many times. The chain combines TRBV5-1 with TRBJ1-4; D gene unclear. The CDR3 is made up of 14 amino acids. CDR1 and CDR2 (germline): SGHRS, YFSETQ. Trimming pared 0 bases from V and 4 bases from J, leaving 7 bases between. The CDR3 here is CASSLDSLNEKLFF. As DNA, the CDR3 is TGCGCCAGCAGCTTGGATTCGCTTAATGAAAAACTGTTTTTT.

The gene calls are TRBV6-5 and TRBJ2-5; TRBD2 agrees at 12 bases. V was pared by 2 bases and J by 0 bases, with 4 bases of the junction left unmatched. Germline values: CDR1 MNHEY, CDR2 SVGAGI. The CDR3 is 17 residues long. This CDR3 is CASSYGGLAGYQETQYF. The CDR3 coding sequence is TGTGCCAGCAGTTACGGCGGACTAGCGGGGTACCAAGAGACCCAGTACTTC.

There are many counts of this clonotype. The chain carries TRBV27 and TRBJ1-5; D is unresolved. The V gene lost 1 base and the J gene lost 0 bases, with 1 base spanning the gap. Germline values: CDR1 MNHEY, CDR2 SMNVEV (reference sequence). This CDR3 has 13 amino acids. DNA of the CDR3: TGTGCCAGCAGTTTATTTAGCAATCAGCCCCAGCATTTT. Residues: CASSLFSNQPQHF.

This sequence joins TRBV6-1 and TRBJ2-7; D is possibly TRBD1 (6 bases). The V gene lost 2 bases and the J gene lost 6 bases, with 11 bases spanning the gap. The CDR3 consists of 13 residues. Germline CDR1 MNHNS, CDR2 SASEGT. CDR3 sequence: CASSEQGRGEQYF. Written as DNA, the CDR3 is TGTGCCAGCAGTGAACAGGGCAGGGGCGAGCAGTACTTC.

This rearrangement joins TRBV19 to TRBJ2-5; the D gene is possibly TRBD2 (5 bases). Between the trimmed V and J ends, which lost 7 bases and 0 bases, there was a span of 9 bases. This CDR3 has 13 residues. CDR1 is LNHDA and CDR2 is SQIVND in the germline V gene (reference sequence). The CDR3 bases are TGTGCCAGTACGGAGGCTAACCAAGAGACCCAGTACTTC. Protein product: CASTEANQETQYF.